Shown below are 21 T cell receptor beta chains from a single sample sequenced in a study of blood T cell repertoires in COVID-19. Repertoires were generated with immunoSEQ multiplex PCR, while TCRdb's copy carries only in-frame clones and drops some. The table lists roughly 200,000 clones, over 65% of them singletons. The specimen sequenced was peripheral blood. Receptors were obtained from an older person with COVID-19, enrolled during active disease.

This clone was found once. V is TRBV7-3 and J is TRBJ2-6; weak D call: TRBD2 (5 bases). Germline lookup yields CDR1 SGHTA and CDR2 FQGTGA. CDR3 length: 15 amino acids. The V and J ends lost 6 bases and 0 bases respectively, with 9 bases between them. CDR3 sequence (DNA): TGTGCCAGCAGTCGGGGAAACTCTGGGGCCAACGTCCTGACTTTC. The encoded protein is CASSRGNSGANVLTF.

This rearrangement joins TRBV24-1 to TRBJ2-1; D may be TRBD2 (6 bases). The germline V and J ends were trimmed by 9 bases and 3 bases, with 17 bases remaining between them. Germline-derived CDR1 and CDR2 are KGHDR and SFDVKD. The length of the CDR3 is 15 residues. CDR3 protein: CATPSGRDLYNEQFF. The CDR3 DNA reads TGTGCCACCCCTTCCGGGCGGGACCTCTACAATGAGCAGTTCTTC.

This chain joins TRBV6-1 and TRBJ1-1; D possibly corresponds to TRBD1 (6 bases). The CDR3 is 15 residues long. Germline CDR1 reads MNHNS; CDR2 reads SASEGT. The germline V and J ends were trimmed by 2 bases and 1 base, with 11 bases remaining between them. The chain's CDR3 is CASSERVTGNTEAFF. The CDR3 DNA reads TGTGCCAGCAGTGAAAGGGTGACAGGGAACACTGAAGCTTTCTTT.

V gene TRBV20-1 combines with J gene TRBJ1-2; D not certain. The CDR3 consists of 14 residues. Between the trimmed V and J ends, which lost 3 bases and 4 bases, there was a span of 15 bases. Germline-derived CDR1 and CDR2 are DFQATT and SNEGSKA (reference sequence). CDR3 protein: CSASMGGQSYGYTF. The CDR3 DNA reads as TGCAGTGCTAGTATGGGAGGGCAGTCCTATGGCTACACCTTC.

The chain has TRBV4-3 and TRBJ2-5; D remains ambiguous. V dropped 0 bases and J dropped 3 bases, with 11 bases sitting between them. The CDR3 runs 15 residues. Per the germline V gene, CDR1 is LGHNA and CDR2 is YSLEER. In nucleotides, the CDR3 is TGCGCCAGCAGCCAAGAAATAGAAGTGGAAGAGACCCAGTACTTC. Encoded protein: CASSQEIEVEETQYF.

The chain recombines TRBV27 with TRBJ2-1; TRBD2 matches 12 bases. V lost 2 bases to trimming and J lost 12 bases; unmatched junction nucleotides: 8. The CDR3 runs to 15 residues. Germline V gene lookup returns CDR1 MNHEY and CDR2 SMNVEV (reference sequence). The CDR3 here is CASSLVLAGGPVQFF. The DNA of the CDR3 is TGTGCCAGCAGTTTAGTTCTAGCGGGGGGGCCAGTGCAGTTCTTC.

The chain carries TRBV7-9 and TRBJ1-6; D not resolved. This CDR3 has 15 residues. Germline CDR1 SEHNR, CDR2 FQNEAQ (reference sequence). Trimming pared 5 bases from V and 4 bases from J, leaving 12 bases between. DNA of the CDR3: TGTGCCAGCAGCCTATCGTTCGGGTATAATTCACCCCTCCACTTT. This gives the protein CASSLSFGYNSPLHF.

The chain has TRBV15 and TRBJ2-4; 7 bases align to TRBD2. CDR1 is LNHNV, CDR2 YYDKDF, per germline (reference sequence). The CDR3 contains 15 residues. V lost 3 bases, J lost 7 bases, and 9 bases stayed unmatched. The CDR3 DNA reads TGTGCCACCAGCAGTATTAGGAGGGAGGGGAACATTCAGTACTTC. Residues: CATSSIRREGNIQYF.

The V and J genes are TRBV6-2 or TRBV6-3 and TRBJ1-2, with 7 bases identical to TRBD1. J was trimmed by 0 bases and V by 2 bases; bases with no gene match: 6. The germline CDR1 and CDR2 sequences are MNHEY and SVGEGT. The CDR3 length is 16 residues. Here the CDR3 DNA reads TGTGCCAGCAGTTACCCCGGACAGGAAGCTAACTATGGCTACACCTTC. Its protein is CASSYPGQEANYGYTF.

J is TRBJ2-3 and V is TRBV4-2; 8 bases are a match to TRBD2. Germline trimming cut 0 bases from V and 6 bases from J; bases unmatched to any gene: 8. The germline V gene encodes CDR1 LGHNA and CDR2 YNFKEQ. The CDR3 consists of 16 residues. The CDR3 DNA is TGTGCCAGCAGCCAAGATCGAAGTAGCGGGGATGATACGCAGTATTTT. It codes for CASSQDRSSGDDTQYF.

The chain uses TRBV2 and TRBJ1-6; D gene unclear. The CDR3 totals 14 residues. V dropped 2 bases and J dropped 7 bases, with 9 bases sitting between them. Germline CDR1 reads SNHLY; CDR2 reads FYNNEI. DNA of the CDR3: TGTGCCAGCAGTGAACTTACAGCAAATTCACCCCTCCACTTT. Translating it yields CASSELTANSPLHF. The full variable domain, with the rest looked up from reference TRBV2 and TRBJ1-6, is EPEVTQTPSHQVTQMGQEVILRCVPISNHLYFYWYRQILGQKVEFLVSFYNNEISEKSEIFDDQFSVERPDGSNFTLKIRSTKLEDSAMYFCASSELTANSPLHFGNGTRLTVT.

The chain is built from TRBV7-9 and TRBJ1-1, with 7 bases fitting TRBD1. The CDR3 is made up of 16 amino acids. V gave up 5 bases and J gave up 2 bases; unmatched junction bases: 11. Germline-derived CDR1 and CDR2 are SEHNR and FQNEAQ (reference sequence). CDR3 residues: CASSLRLGTVNTEAFF. The DNA of the CDR3 is TGTGCCAGCAGCCTGCGACTCGGGACAGTCAACACTGAAGCTTTCTTT.

This clone was seen only a few times. V gene TRBV9 combines with J gene TRBJ2-1, with TRBD2 matching over 11 bases. This CDR3 is built from 17 residues. The trim removed 4 bases at V and 0 bases at J, leaving 6 bases unmatched. Germline-derived CDR1 and CDR2 are SGDLS and YYNGEE. The CDR3, as DNA: TGTGCCAGCAGCCCTCGGACTAGCGGGTTCTCCTACAATGAGCAGTTCTTC. It specifies CASSPRTSGFSYNEQFF. Complete variable domain (other parts from reference TRBV9 and TRBJ2-1): DSGVTQTPKHLITATGQRVTLRCSPRSGDLSVYWYQQSLDQGLQFLIQYYNGEERAKGNILERFSAQQFPDLHSELNLSSLELGDSALYFCASSPRTSGFSYNEQFFGPGTRLTVL.

The chain joins TRBV7-9 to TRBJ2-7, with 10 bases lining up with TRBD1. The CDR3 is made up of 15 amino acids. Germline V gives CDR1 SEHNR, CDR2 FQNEAQ (reference sequence). The V segment lost 5 bases and the J segment 1 base; nucleotides outside the gene matches: 5. The CDR3 nucleotides are TGTGCCAGCAGCCCCTCGGGACAGGGGTCCTACGAGCAGTACTTC. Translated: CASSPSGQGSYEQYF. Full variable domain (missing parts from reference TRBV7-9 and TRBJ2-7): DTGVSQNPRHKITKRGQNVTFRCDPISEHNRLYWYRQTLGQGPEFLTYFQNEAQLEKSRLLSDRFSAERPKGSFSTLEIQRTEQGDSAMYLCASSPSGQGSYEQYFGPGTRLTVT.

The V and J genes are TRBV7-3 and TRBJ2-1, with 9 nucleotides matching TRBD2. The trim removed 2 bases at V and 9 bases at J, leaving 8 bases unmatched. Germline CDR1 is SGHTA and CDR2 is FQGTGA. The CDR3 covers 15 residues. DNA of the CDR3: TGTGCCAGCAGCTTATACAGCGGGAGGTTAAGTGAGCAGTTCTTC. It specifies CASSLYSGRLSEQFF.

The chain is built from TRBV19 and TRBJ2-3; D is unresolved. Germline assignment: CDR1 LNHDA and CDR2 SQIVND (reference sequence). The CDR3 loop spans 15 amino acids. Trimming pared 0 bases from V and 6 bases from J, leaving 13 bases between. The CDR3 protein is CASSIDRVTGDTQYF. Written as DNA, the CDR3 is TGTGCCAGTAGTATAGATCGGGTCACCGGGGATACGCAGTATTTT.

The V and J genes are TRBV6-2 or TRBV6-3 and TRBJ1-5; weak D call: TRBD1 (6 bases). CDR3 length: 16 residues. The V end lost 2 bases, the J end lost 0 bases, and 11 bases lay between the germline ends. Germline values: CDR1 MNHEY, CDR2 SVGEGT. DNA for the CDR3: TGTGCCAGCAGTTACCGGACAGAGAATAGCAATCAGCCCCAGCATTTT. It specifies CASSYRTENSNQPQHF.

CDR3 sequence: CASSGGLGQGYTEAFF. CDR3 nucleotide sequence: TGTGCCAGTAGTGGGGGACTTGGTCAGGGCTACACTGAAGCTTTCTTT. This rearrangement joins TRBV19 to TRBJ1-1, with D possibly being TRBD1 (5 bases). The CDR3 length is 16 residues. Germline V CDR1 and CDR2: LNHDA, SQIVND (reference sequence). With 5 bases removed from V and 3 bases from J, the gap between germline ends came to 19 bases.

This chain connects TRBV5-4 to TRBJ2-5; 10 bases are shared with TRBD2. Germline loops: CDR1 SGHNT, CDR2 YYREEE (reference sequence). This CDR3 has 17 amino acids. Trimming cost V 5 bases and J 3 bases; bases outside gene matches: 13. CDR3 residues: CASSRPSGSGREETQYF. The CDR3 bases are TGTGCCAGCAGTCGTCCTAGCGGGAGCGGTCGGGAAGAGACCCAGTACTTC.

The chain is built from TRBV4-3 and TRBJ2-1, with D maybe TRBD1 (5 bases). The germline CDR1 and CDR2 sequences are LGHNA and YSLEER. V lost 0 bases and J 3 bases, leaving 12 bases between the germline ends. This CDR3 has 16 residues. The CDR3 is CASSQERGFGYNEQFF. The DNA of the CDR3 is TGCGCCAGCAGCCAAGAAAGGGGTTTCGGCTACAATGAGCAGTTCTTC.

V and J are TRBV12-3 or TRBV12-4 and TRBJ1-2; the D gene is possibly TRBD1 (5 bases). Trimming took 3 bases from V and 5 from J, leaving 10 bases between them. The CDR3 contains 13 residues. CDR3 in amino acids: CASSFRTIYGYTF. The CDR3 DNA follows: TGTGCCAGCAGTTTCAGGACAATTTATGGCTACACCTTC.